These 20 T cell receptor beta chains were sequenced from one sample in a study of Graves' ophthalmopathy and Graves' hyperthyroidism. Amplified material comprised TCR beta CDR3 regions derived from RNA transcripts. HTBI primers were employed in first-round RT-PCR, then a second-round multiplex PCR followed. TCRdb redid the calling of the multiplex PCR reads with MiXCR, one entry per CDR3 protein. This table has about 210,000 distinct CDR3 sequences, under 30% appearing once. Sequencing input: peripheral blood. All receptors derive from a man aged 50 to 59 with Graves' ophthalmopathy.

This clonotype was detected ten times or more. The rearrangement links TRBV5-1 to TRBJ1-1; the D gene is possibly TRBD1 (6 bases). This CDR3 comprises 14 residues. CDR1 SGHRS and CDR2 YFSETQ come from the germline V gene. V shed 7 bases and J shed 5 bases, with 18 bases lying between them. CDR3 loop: CASRMNQGWTEAFF. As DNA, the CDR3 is TGCGCCAGCCGGATGAATCAGGGGTGGACTGAAGCTTTCTTT.

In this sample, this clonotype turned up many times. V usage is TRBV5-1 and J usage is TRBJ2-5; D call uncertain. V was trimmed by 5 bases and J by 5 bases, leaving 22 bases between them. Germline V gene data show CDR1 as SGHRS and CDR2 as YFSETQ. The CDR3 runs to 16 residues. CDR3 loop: CASSRTLSTTGETQYF. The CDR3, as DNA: TGCGCCAGCAGTCGCACCCTGTCCACGACTGGTGAGACCCAGTACTTC.

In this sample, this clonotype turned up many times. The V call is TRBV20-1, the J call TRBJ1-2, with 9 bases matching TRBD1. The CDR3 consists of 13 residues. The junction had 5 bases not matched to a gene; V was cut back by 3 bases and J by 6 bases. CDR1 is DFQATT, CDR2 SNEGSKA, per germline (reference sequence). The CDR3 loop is CSARGQGPDGYTF. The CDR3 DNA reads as TGCAGTGCTAGGGGACAGGGACCGGATGGCTACACCTTC.

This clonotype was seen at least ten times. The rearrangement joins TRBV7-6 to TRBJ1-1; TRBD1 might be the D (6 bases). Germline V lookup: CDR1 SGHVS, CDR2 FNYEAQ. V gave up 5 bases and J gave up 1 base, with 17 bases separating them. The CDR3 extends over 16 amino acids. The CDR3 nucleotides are TGTGCCAGCAGCCCACACGGGGGGGCGCAGAACACTGAAGCTTTCTTT. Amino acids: CASSPHGGAQNTEAFF.

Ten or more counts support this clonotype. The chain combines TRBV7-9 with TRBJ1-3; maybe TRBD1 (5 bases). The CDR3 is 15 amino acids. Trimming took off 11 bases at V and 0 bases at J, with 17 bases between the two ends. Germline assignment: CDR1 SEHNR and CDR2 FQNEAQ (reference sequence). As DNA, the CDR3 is TGTGCCTGGGGGAGGAGTCCCTCCTCTGGAAACACCATATATTTT. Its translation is CAWGRSPSSGNTIYF.

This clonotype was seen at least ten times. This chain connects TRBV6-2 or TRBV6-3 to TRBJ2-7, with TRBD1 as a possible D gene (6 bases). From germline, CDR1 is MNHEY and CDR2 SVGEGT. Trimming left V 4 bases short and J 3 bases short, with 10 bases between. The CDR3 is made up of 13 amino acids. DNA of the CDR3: TGTGCCAGCAGTTTCAGGGGAATCTACGAGCAGTACTTC. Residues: CASSFRGIYEQYF.

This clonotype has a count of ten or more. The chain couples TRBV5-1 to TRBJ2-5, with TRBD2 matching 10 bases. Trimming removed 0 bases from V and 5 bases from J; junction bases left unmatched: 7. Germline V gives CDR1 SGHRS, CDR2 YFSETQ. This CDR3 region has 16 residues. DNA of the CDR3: TGCGCCAGCAGCTTGGCCCCTAGCGGGAGTACCGAGACCCAGTACTTC. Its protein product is CASSLAPSGSTETQYF.

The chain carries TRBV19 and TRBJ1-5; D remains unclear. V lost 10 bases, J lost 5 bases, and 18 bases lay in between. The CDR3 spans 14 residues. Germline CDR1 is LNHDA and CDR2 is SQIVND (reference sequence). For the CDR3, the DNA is TGTGCCACCCGAGGGAAGCGAGTCGATCAGCCCCAGCATTTT. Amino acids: CATRGKRVDQPQHF.

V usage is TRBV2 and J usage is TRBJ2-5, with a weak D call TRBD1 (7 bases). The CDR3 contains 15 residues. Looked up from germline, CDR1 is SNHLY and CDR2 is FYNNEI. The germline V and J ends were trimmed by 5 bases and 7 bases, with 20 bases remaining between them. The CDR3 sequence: CASSLTQGTGSTQYF. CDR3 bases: TGTGCCAGCAGTCTGACACAGGGGACTGGATCGACCCAGTACTTC. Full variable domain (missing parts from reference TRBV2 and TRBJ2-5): EPEVTQTPSHQVTQMGQEVILRCVPISNHLYFYWYRQILGQKVEFLVSFYNNEISEKSEIFDDQFSVERPDGSNFTLKIRSTKLEDSAMYFCASSLTQGTGSTQYFGPGTRLLVL.

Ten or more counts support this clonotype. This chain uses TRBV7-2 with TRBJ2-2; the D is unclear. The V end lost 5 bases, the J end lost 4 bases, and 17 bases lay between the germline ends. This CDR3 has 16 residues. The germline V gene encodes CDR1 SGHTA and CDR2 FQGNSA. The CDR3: CASSQFQRTSTGELFF. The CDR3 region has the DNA TGTGCCAGCAGCCAGTTCCAACGCACCTCCACCGGGGAGCTGTTTTTT.

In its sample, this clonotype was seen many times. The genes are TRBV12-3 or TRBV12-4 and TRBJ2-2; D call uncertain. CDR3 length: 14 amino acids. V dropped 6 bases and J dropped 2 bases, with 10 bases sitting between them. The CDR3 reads CASSLGSNTGELFF. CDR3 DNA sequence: TGTGCCAGCAGCCTGGGGTCTAACACCGGGGAGCTGTTTTTT.

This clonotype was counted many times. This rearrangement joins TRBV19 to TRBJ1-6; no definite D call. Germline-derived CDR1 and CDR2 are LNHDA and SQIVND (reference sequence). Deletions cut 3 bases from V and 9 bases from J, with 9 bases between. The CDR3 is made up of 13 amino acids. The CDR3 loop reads CASSMGSTSPLHF. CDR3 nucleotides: TGTGCCAGTAGTATGGGGTCCACTTCACCCCTCCACTTT.

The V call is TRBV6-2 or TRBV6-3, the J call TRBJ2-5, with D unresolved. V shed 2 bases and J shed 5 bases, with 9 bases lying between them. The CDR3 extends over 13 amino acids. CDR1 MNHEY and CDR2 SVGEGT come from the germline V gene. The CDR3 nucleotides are TGTGCCAGCAGTTACCTGGGCCGGGAGACCCAGTACTTC. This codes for CASSYLGRETQYF.

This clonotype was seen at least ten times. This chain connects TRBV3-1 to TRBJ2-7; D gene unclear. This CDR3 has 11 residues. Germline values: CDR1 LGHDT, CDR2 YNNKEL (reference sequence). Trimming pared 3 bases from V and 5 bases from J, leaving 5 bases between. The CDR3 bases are TGTGCCAGCAGCCAGATTAACGAGCAGTACTTC. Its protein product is CASSQINEQYF.

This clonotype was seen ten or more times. CDR3 coding DNA: TGCAGTGCTAGCCCCTGGACTAGCGGAAGCTACGAGCAGTACTTC. Its translation: CSASPWTSGSYEQYF. The V and J genes are TRBV20-1 and TRBJ2-7, with 10 bases that match TRBD2. CDR3 length: 15 amino acids. The V segment lost 3 bases and the J segment 3 bases; nucleotides outside the gene matches: 8. Germline V gives CDR1 DFQATT, CDR2 SNEGSKA (reference sequence).

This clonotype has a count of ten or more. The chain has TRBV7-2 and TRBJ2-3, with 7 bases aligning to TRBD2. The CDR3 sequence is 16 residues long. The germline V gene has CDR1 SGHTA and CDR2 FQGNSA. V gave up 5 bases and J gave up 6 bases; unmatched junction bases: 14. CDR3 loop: CASSPPRDSGGDTQYF. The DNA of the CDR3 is TGTGCCAGCAGCCCACCCCGGGACTCCGGGGGGGATACGCAGTATTTT.

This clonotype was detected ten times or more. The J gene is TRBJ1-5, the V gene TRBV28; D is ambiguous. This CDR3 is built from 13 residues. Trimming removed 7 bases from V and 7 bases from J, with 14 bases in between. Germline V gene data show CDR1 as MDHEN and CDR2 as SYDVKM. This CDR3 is CASNSARRQPQHF. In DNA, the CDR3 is TGTGCCAGCAATAGTGCGAGGCGGCAGCCCCAGCATTTT.

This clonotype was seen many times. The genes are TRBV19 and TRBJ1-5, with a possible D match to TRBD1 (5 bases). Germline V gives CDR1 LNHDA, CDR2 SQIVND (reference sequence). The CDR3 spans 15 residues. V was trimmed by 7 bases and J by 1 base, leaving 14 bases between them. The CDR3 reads CASTPGAASNQPQHF. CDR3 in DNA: TGTGCCAGTACCCCCGGGGCAGCGAGCAATCAGCCCCAGCATTTT.

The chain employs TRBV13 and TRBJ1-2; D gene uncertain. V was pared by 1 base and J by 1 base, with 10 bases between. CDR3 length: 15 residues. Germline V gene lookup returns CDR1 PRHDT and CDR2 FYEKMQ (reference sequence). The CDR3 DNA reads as TGTGCCAGCAGCTTAGAGCCCCGTTTTAACTATGGCTACACCTTC. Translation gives CASSLEPRFNYGYTF.

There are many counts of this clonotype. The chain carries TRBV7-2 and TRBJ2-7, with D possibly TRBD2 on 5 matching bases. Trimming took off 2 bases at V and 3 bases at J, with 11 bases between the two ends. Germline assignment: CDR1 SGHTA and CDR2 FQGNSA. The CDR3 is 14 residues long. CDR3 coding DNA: TGTGCCAGCAGCTTATCTGGGGAGCTCTACGAGCAGTACTTC. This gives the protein CASSLSGELYEQYF.